Here is one T cell receptor (beta chain) with its context. Its target is unknown. This sample was included in a study of response to subunit inactivated influenza vaccine. Study outcomes and limitations: New T cells are recruited in small numbers by each seasonal influenza vaccination, according to the authors' suggestion.

With 0 bases clipped from V and 7 bases from J, the junction kept 9 bases outside the gene matches. CDR1 MNHEY and CDR2 SVGAGI come from the germline V gene. This CDR3 has 17 residues. One entry per CDR3 protein, called by TCRdb with MiXCR from the RT-PCR reads. The sample holds roughly 290,000 distinct CDR3 sequences, around a fifth seen once. Source: PBMCs from blood, taken less than 22 months after vaccination. The clonotype comes from a man aged 50 to 75 who received an inactivated influenza vaccine. The genes are TRBV6-5 and TRBJ1-2, with 12 bases fitting TRBD1. The CDR3 DNA sequence: TGTGCCAGCAGTTACTCGACGGGGACAGGGGGCGCAAGTGGCTACACCTTC. Residues: CASSYSTGTGGASGYTF.